The T cell receptor beta chain under discussion was sequenced for a study of shared clonotypes between healthy human individuals. Across the whole study: Aged between 18 and 49, the donors were two women and a few men.

Clones were read by immunoSEQ multiplex PCR, and TCRdb kept only the in-frame ones, dropping some. Of roughly 2,500,000 clones in the sample, more than 85% are singletons; the top ten hold approximately 0.35%. This CDR3 comprises 14 residues. V lost 5 bases and J lost 8, with 16 bases in between. Germline V lookup: CDR1 MNHNS, CDR2 SASEGT. Study outcomes and limitations: It was anticipated that sequencing depth would influence how many clonotypes donors shared.

This clone was counted once. The antigen is undetermined. This sequence originates from a young man in good health. Some clones in this sample may be carry-over from other donors' samples. V gene TRBV6-1 combines with J gene TRBJ1-5, with a weak D call TRBD1 (6 bases). Material for sequencing was naive CD4+ T cells from PBMCs. Subset indicated: CD45RA+ positively selected. CDR3 coding DNA: TGTGCCAGCAGTTTCCGGGACATTAGGGAGCCCCAGCATTTT. Protein sequence: CASSFRDIREPQHF.